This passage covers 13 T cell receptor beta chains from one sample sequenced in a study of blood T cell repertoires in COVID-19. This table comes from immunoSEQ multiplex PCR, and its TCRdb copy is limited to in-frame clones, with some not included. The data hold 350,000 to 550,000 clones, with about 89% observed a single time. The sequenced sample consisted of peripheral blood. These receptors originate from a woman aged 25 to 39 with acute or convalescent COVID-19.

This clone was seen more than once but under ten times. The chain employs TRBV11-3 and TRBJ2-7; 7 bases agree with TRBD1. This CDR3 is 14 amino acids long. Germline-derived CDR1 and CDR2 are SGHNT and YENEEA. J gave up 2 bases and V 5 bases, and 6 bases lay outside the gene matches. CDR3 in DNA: TGTGCCAGCAGCCCGGGACAGTCCCCCTACGAGCAGTACTTC. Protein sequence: CASSPGQSPYEQYF.

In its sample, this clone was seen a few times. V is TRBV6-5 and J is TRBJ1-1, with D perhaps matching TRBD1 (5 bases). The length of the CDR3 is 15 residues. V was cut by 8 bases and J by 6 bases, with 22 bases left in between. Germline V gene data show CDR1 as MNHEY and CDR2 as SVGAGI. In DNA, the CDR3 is TGTGCCAGCCCACCTAGCCTCCAGGAGGGGCCTGAAGCTTTCTTT. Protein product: CASPPSLQEGPEAFF.

The CDR3 region has the DNA TGTGCCAGCAGAGCAACAGAAAACTATAATTCACCCCTCCACTTT. Translation gives CASRATENYNSPLHF. The J gene is TRBJ1-6, the V gene TRBV7-9, with D unclear. The CDR3 loop spans 15 amino acids. V lost 6 bases and J 3 bases, leaving 12 bases between the germline ends. Germline V CDR1 and CDR2: SEHNR, FQNEAQ (reference sequence).

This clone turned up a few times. The CDR3 is CASSLMGLAMADTQYF. The CDR3 bases are TGCGCCAGCAGCTTGATGGGACTAGCTATGGCAGATACGCAGTATTTT. The rearrangement joins TRBV5-1 to TRBJ2-3; 9 bases are shared with TRBD2. This CDR3 is built from 16 residues. V lost 1 base, J lost 4 bases, and 7 bases stayed unmatched. Germline V gives CDR1 SGHRS, CDR2 YFSETQ.

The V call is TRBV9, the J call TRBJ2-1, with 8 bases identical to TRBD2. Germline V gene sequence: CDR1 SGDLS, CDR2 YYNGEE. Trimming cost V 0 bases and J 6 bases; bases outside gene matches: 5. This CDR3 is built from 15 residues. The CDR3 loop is CASSVGTGGLNEQFF. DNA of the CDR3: TGTGCCAGCAGCGTAGGGACGGGGGGGCTCAATGAGCAGTTCTTC.

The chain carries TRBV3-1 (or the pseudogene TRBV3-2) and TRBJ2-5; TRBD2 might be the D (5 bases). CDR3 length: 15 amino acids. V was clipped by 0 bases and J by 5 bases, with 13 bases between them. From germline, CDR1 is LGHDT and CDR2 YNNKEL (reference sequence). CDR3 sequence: CASSQDLSRGETQYF. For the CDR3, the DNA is TGTGCCAGCAGCCAAGATCTAAGCAGAGGGGAGACCCAGTACTTC.

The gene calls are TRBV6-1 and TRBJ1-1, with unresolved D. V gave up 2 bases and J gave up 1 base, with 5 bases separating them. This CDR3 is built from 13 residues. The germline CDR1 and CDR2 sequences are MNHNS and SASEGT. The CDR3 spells CASSEIKNTEAFF. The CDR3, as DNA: TGTGCCAGCAGTGAAATAAAGAACACTGAAGCTTTCTTT.

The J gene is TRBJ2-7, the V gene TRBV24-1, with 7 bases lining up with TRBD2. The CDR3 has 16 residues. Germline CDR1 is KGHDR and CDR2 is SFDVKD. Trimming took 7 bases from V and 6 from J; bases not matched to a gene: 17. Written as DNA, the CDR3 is TGTGCCACCAGCCCTGGCGGGGGACGCATCACCGGCGAGCAGTACTTC. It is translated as CATSPGGGRITGEQYF.

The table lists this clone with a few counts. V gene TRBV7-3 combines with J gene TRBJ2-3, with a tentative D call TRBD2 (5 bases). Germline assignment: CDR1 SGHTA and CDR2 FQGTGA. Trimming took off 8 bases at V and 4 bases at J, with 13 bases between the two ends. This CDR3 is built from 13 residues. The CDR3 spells CASSFEGSDTQYF. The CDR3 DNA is TGTGCCAGCTCATTTGAGGGATCAGATACGCAGTATTTT.

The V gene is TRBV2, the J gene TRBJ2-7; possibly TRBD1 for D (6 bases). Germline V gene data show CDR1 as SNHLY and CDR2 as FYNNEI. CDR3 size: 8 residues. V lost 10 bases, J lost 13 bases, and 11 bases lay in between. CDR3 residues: CATSDSYF. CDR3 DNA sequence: TGTGCCACCTCGGACAGTTACTTC.

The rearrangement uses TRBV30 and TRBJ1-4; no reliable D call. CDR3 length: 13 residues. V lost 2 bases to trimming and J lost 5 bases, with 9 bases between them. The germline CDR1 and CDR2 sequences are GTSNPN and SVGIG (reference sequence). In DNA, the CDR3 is TGTGCCTGGAGTCCGGGAATCAATGAAAAACTGTTTTTT. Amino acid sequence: CAWSPGINEKLFF.

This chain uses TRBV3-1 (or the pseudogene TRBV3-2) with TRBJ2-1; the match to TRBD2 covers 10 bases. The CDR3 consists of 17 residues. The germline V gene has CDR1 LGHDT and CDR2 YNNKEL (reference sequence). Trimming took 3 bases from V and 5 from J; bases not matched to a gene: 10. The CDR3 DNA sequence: TGTGCCAGCAGCCATTCGTCGAGTCTAGCGGGGGACAATGAGCAGTTCTTC. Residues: CASSHSSSLAGDNEQFF.

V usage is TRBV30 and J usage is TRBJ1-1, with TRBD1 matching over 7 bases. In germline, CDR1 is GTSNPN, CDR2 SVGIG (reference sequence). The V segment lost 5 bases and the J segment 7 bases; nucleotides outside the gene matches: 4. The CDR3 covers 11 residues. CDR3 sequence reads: CAWQRTGEAFF. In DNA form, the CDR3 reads TGTGCCTGGCAACGGACAGGTGAAGCTTTCTTT.